The T cell receptor (beta chain) under discussion was sequenced for a study of cytomegalovirus exposure and HLA in healthy donors. Study-wide results and limits: In an earlier analysis, about 87% or about 30%: the productive usage of most TCR beta V segments.

This clone was detected only once. Its antigen is unidentified. The PCR made use of 60 Vbeta and 13 Jbeta primers. Generated by immunoSEQ multiplex PCR, the TCRdb table keeps only in-frame clones and is missing some. In the table there are under 200,000 clones, roughly 80% of which are singletons. This CDR3 is built from 14 residues. CDR1 LNHDA and CDR2 SQIVND come from the germline V gene (reference sequence). The V segment lost 7 bases and the J segment 6 bases; nucleotides outside the gene matches: 6. V and J are TRBV19 and TRBJ2-1; 10 nucleotides match TRBD2. This sequence originates from a woman aged 35 to 49 in good health and CMV-seropositive. The source material was PBMCs. The CDR3 reads CASTSGRSRNEQFF. As DNA, the CDR3 is TGTGCCAGTACTAGCGGGAGAAGTCGCAATGAGCAGTTCTTC.